Below are 13 T cell receptor beta chains sequenced from a single sample in a study of post-analysis software for immune sequencing data. General study results and limits: TRBV segments more frequent in patients than in controls numbered about 5 and included TRBV5-6, TRBV5-1 and TRBV20-1.

Unique molecular identifiers had been added to the TCR beta cDNA libraries. TCRdb re-derived calls from the PCR reads in MiXCR, one entry per CDR3 protein. The sample lists approximately 400,000 distinct CDR3 sequences; 30% to 45% were seen once. Which antigens these TCRs recognize remains unknown. Sample: blood. These receptors came from a girl between 10 and 17 years old with multiple sclerosis.

This chain links TRBV29-1 with TRBJ1-5, with a possible D match to TRBD1 (6 bases). Germline-derived CDR1 and CDR2 are SQVTM and ANQGSEA. The CDR3 contains 15 residues. V lost 6 bases and J lost 1, with 16 bases in between. CDR3 sequence reads: CSVAEYGQSNQPQHF. The CDR3 coding sequence is TGCAGCGTGGCGGAATATGGACAGAGCAATCAGCCCCAGCATTTT. The full variable domain, in which reference TRBV29-1 and TRBJ1-5 provide the parts outside the CDR3, is SAVISQKPSRDICQRGTSLTIQCQVDSQVTMMFWYRQQPGQSLTLIATANQGSEATYESGFVIDKFPISRPNLTFSTLTVSNMSPEDSSIYLCSVAEYGQSNQPQHFGDGTRLSIL.

There are a few counts of this clonotype. Here the CDR3 reads CASSYSWDQPQHF. The CDR3 DNA sequence: TGTGCCAGCAGTTACTCCTGGGATCAGCCCCAGCATTTT. The chain is built from TRBV6-5 and TRBJ1-5; no clear D gene. Per germline, CDR1 MNHEY and CDR2 SVGAGI. V was cut by 0 bases and J by 5 bases, with 5 bases left in between. The CDR3 sequence is 13 residues long.

This clonotype was recorded many times. This chain links TRBV11-2 with TRBJ2-1; TRBD2 matches at 10 bases. CDR1 and CDR2 (germline): SGHAT, FQNNGV. The CDR3 loop spans 15 amino acids. The junction had 8 bases not matched to a gene; V was cut back by 5 bases and J by 7 bases. The CDR3 loop is CASSLLAGTRNEQFF. The CDR3 DNA sequence: TGTGCCAGCAGCCTACTAGCGGGGACTCGGAATGAGCAGTTCTTC.

The rearrangement links TRBV7-2 to TRBJ2-3; D is perhaps TRBD1 (6 bases). V gave up 2 bases and J gave up 2 bases, with 20 bases separating them. This CDR3 spans 18 amino acids. The germline CDR1 and CDR2 sequences are SGHTA and FQGNSA. CDR3 bases: TGTGCCAGCAGCTTATATCAGGGGTTCCCCCTCTTCACAGATACGCAGTATTTT. It translates to CASSLYQGFPLFTDTQYF.

This clonotype was observed a handful of times. This chain links TRBV5-1 with TRBJ2-6; tentative D call: TRBD1 (5 bases). Germline-derived CDR1 and CDR2 are SGHRS and YFSETQ. The length of the CDR3 is 14 residues. V lost 4 bases, J lost 8 bases, and 13 bases lay in between. This chain's CDR3 is CASSDSAGPNVLTF. The DNA for the CDR3 is TGCGCCAGCAGCGACTCGGCAGGGCCCAACGTCCTGACTTTC. Supplemented by reference TRBV5-1 and TRBJ2-6, the full variable domain reads KAGVTQTPRYLIKTRGQQVTLSCSPISGHRSVSWYQQTPGQGLQFLFEYFSETQRNKGNFPGRFSGRQFSNSRSEMNVSTLELGDSALYLCASSDSAGPNVLTFGAGSRLTVL.

This clonotype has a count of ten or more. The CDR3 sequence: CASSQSRGGETQYF. The DNA for the CDR3 is TGTGCCAGCAGTCAATCGAGGGGCGGCGAGACCCAGTACTTC. The rearrangement links TRBV7-2 to TRBJ2-5; D tentatively reads TRBD1 or TRBD2 (5 bases each). V shed 6 bases and J shed 5 bases, with 16 bases lying between them. Germline V lookup: CDR1 SGHTA, CDR2 FQGNSA. This CDR3 comprises 14 residues. The entire variable domain, with the rest obtained from reference TRBV7-2 and TRBJ2-5, is as follows: GAGVSQSPSNKVTEKGKDVELRCDPISGHTALYWYRQSLGQGLEFLIYFQGNSAPDKSGLPSDRFSAERTGGSVSTLTIQRTQQEDSAVYLCASSQSRGGETQYFGPGTRLLVL.

This clonotype occurred a few times. This chain connects TRBV13 to TRBJ2-5; D possibly corresponds to TRBD2 (5 bases). CDR1 PRHDT and CDR2 FYEKMQ come from the germline V gene (reference sequence). This CDR3 region has 14 residues. V gave up 4 bases and J gave up 0 bases, with 9 bases separating them. The CDR3 DNA sequence: TGTGCCAGCAGCTCCGGGGTAAACCAAGAGACCCAGTACTTC. Translating it yields CASSSGVNQETQYF.

As concerns this clonotype: At one of its ends the junction is not consistent with the germline gene, which may arise from a read error. The genes are TRBV5-1 and TRBJ2-7, with a possible D match to TRBD2 (6 bases). The CDR3 runs to 13 residues. Germline V gene lookup returns CDR1 SGHRS and CDR2 YFSETQ. This CDR3 is CASSTGGAYEQCF. CDR3 DNA: TGCGCCAGCAGCACCGGGGGAGCCTACGAGCAGTGCTTC.

This clonotype was seen only a few times. The chain joins TRBV29-1 to TRBJ1-1; D perhaps matches TRBD1 (5 bases). The V gene lost 7 bases and the J gene lost 3 bases, with 18 bases spanning the gap. Germline V CDR1 and CDR2: SQVTM, ANQGSEA. CDR3 length: 14 amino acids. The CDR3 spells CSAQEQARDTEAFF. Written as DNA, the CDR3 is TGCAGCGCCCAGGAACAGGCCCGGGACACTGAAGCTTTCTTT.

This chain connects TRBV7-2 to TRBJ1-4; D not certain. Germline V gene data show CDR1 as SGHTA and CDR2 as FQGNSA. V gave up 5 bases and J gave up 10 bases, with 17 bases separating them. The CDR3 has 14 amino acids. CDR3 sequence (DNA): TGTGCCAGCAGCATAGAAGTAACGTCGGGAAAACTGTTTTTT. Protein sequence: CASSIEVTSGKLFF.

This clonotype was seen a few times. V usage is TRBV3-1 and J usage is TRBJ2-1, with D unclear. This CDR3 is 14 amino acids long. CDR1 and CDR2 from the germline V gene are LGHDT and YNNKEL (reference sequence). V was shortened by 1 base and J by 5 bases, with 9 bases between the two germline ends. In DNA form, the CDR3 reads TGTGCCAGCAGCCAAGGGGGTACGGACAATGAGCAGTTCTTC. It specifies CASSQGGTDNEQFF.

The V gene is TRBV5-5, the J gene TRBJ2-6; D may be TRBD2 (5 bases). The length of the CDR3 is 16 residues. Germline CDR1 SGHKS, CDR2 YYEKEE (reference sequence). Trimming cost V 1 base and J 2 bases, with 10 bases left between them. The CDR3 protein is CASSLWTGTGANVLTF. DNA for the CDR3: TGTGCCAGCAGCTTGTGGACTGGGACTGGGGCCAACGTCCTGACTTTC.

The V gene is TRBV5-6, the J gene TRBJ2-5; D is perhaps TRBD2 (6 bases). Looked up from germline, CDR1 is SGHDT and CDR2 is YYEEEE. Trimming shortened V by 4 bases and J by 5 bases, and 15 bases separated the two germline ends. The CDR3 loop spans 14 amino acids. The CDR3 region has the DNA TGTGCCAGCAGCCAAGCAAGCGGAGGGGAGACCCAGTACTTC. This encodes CASSQASGGETQYF.